A single sample gave rise to the 3 T cell receptor beta chains below, sequenced in a study of cytomegalovirus exposure and HLA in healthy donors. In the PCR, 60 Vbeta and 13 Jbeta primers were used. Using immunoSEQ multiplex PCR, the repertoire was profiled, and TCRdb retains in-frame clones only, with some absent. The profile shows 150,000 to 200,000 clones, under 85% of them singletons. The sample consisted of PBMCs. These receptors all come from a man aged 50 or older in good health and CMV-seropositive.

The chain carries TRBV21-1 and TRBJ2-1; the table's TRBD2 call for D was not verified on the DNA. TRBV21-1 constitutes a pseudogene. This CDR3 is 14 amino acids long. CDR3 residues: CASILPGGYNEQFF. CDR3 DNA: TGTGCCAGCATCCTCCCCGGAGGATACAATGAGCAGTTCTTC.

The V call is TRBV7-9, the J call TRBJ2-5, with 12 nucleotides matching TRBD2. The J call could be wrong; TRBJ2-7 is a better fit for the DNA end. Germline lookup yields CDR1 SEHNR and CDR2 FQNEAQ (reference sequence). CDR3 length equals 18 residues. The CDR3 sequence: CASSFSTSGGTNSYEQYF. The CDR3 bases are TGTGCCAGCAGCTTCTCCACTAGCGGGGGGACGAACTCCTACGAGCAGTACTTC.

The CDR3 is CASSISGGTNTGELFF. The CDR3 DNA follows: TGTGCCAGCAGTATCAGTGGAGGGACTAACACCGGGGAGCTGTTTTTT. The rearrangement joins TRBV28 to TRBJ2-2; D may be TRBD2 (6 bases). Germline V gene data show CDR1 as MDHEN and CDR2 as SYDVKM. There are 16 residues in the CDR3. V was clipped by 5 bases and J by 2 bases, with 15 bases between them. The entire variable domain, with the rest obtained from reference TRBV28 and TRBJ2-2, is as follows: DVKVTQSSRYLVKRTGEKVFLECVQDMDHENMFWYRQDPGLGLRLIYFSYDVKMKEKGDIPEGYSVSREKKERFSLILESASTNQTSMYLCASSISGGTNTGELFFGEGSRLTVL.